The next 30 T cell receptor beta chains were all read from a single sample in a study of shared clonotypes between healthy human individuals. This table comes from immunoSEQ multiplex PCR, and its TCRdb copy is limited to in-frame clones, with some not included. The table records about 1 million clones, more than 65% of them present only once. Material for sequencing was memory CD4+ T cells sorted from blood. Subset meaning: CD45RA-negative fraction. All receptors derive from a man between 18 and 35 years old in good health.

The J gene is TRBJ1-6, the V gene TRBV7-2; D unresolved. Between the trimmed V and J ends, which lost 2 bases and 7 bases, there was a span of 12 bases. Per the germline V gene, CDR1 is SGHTA and CDR2 is FQGNSA. The CDR3 runs to 15 residues. The chain's CDR3 is CASSLNWVGNSPLHF. The CDR3 nucleotides read TGTGCCAGCAGCTTAAACTGGGTCGGCAATTCACCCCTCCACTTT.

The chain couples TRBV30 to TRBJ2-2; 7 nucleotides agree with TRBD2. CDR1 and CDR2 from the germline V gene are GTSNPN and SVGIG (reference sequence). This CDR3 contains 14 residues. Trimming removed 2 bases from V and 7 bases from J; junction bases left unmatched: 7. The DNA of the CDR3 is TGTGCCTGGAGTAGGGGAGGGTCGGTCGGGGAGCTGTTTTTT. This codes for CAWSRGGSVGELFF.

The gene calls are TRBV15 and TRBJ2-5; 7 positions match TRBD1. Trimming removed 0 bases from V and 5 bases from J; junction bases left unmatched: 3. Germline V gene data show CDR1 as LNHNV and CDR2 as YYDKDF (reference sequence). There are 14 residues in the CDR3. Here the CDR3 DNA reads TGTGCCACCAGCAGAGAAAAAGGGGGCGAGACCCAGTACTTC. This encodes CATSREKGGETQYF.

The chain is built from TRBV4-1 and TRBJ2-2, with D perhaps TRBD1 or TRBD2 (5 bases each). V was clipped by 0 bases and J by 4 bases, with 12 bases between them. From germline, CDR1 is MGHRA and CDR2 YSYEKL. The CDR3 is 16 amino acids. CDR3: CASSQDGGRFTGELFF. CDR3 coding DNA: TGCGCCAGCAGCCAAGATGGGGGACGATTCACCGGGGAGCTGTTTTTT.

V and J are TRBV25-1 and TRBJ2-3; 10 bases map to TRBD1. The CDR3 runs 17 residues. Germline CDR1 and CDR2: MGHDK and SYGVNS. The trim removed 8 bases at V and 6 bases at J, leaving 17 bases unmatched. Written as DNA, the CDR3 is TGTGCCAGCTCCGCGCTGGCCTCGACAGGGGGCAAGGATACGCAGTATTTT. Amino acids: CASSALASTGGKDTQYF. Using reference TRBV25-1 and TRBJ2-3 for the parts outside the CDR3, the full variable domain is EADIYQTPRYLVIGTGKKITLECSQTMGHDKMYWYQQDPGMELHLIHYSYGVNSTEKGDLSSESTVSRIRTEHFPLTLESARPSHTSQYLCASSALASTGGKDTQYFGPGTRLTVL.

The genes are TRBV29-1 and TRBJ2-5, with 7 bases fitting TRBD1. From germline, CDR1 is SQVTM and CDR2 ANQGSEA. There are 13 residues in the CDR3. V trimming: 3 bases; J trimming: 2 bases; junction bases outside the gene matches: 3. The CDR3 nucleotides read TGCAGCGTTGATAGGGGACAGCAAGAGACCCAGTACTTC. Encoded protein: CSVDRGQQETQYF.

The genes are TRBV19 and TRBJ1-4; 8 nucleotides match TRBD1. V gave up 4 bases and J gave up 7 bases; unmatched junction bases: 5. The CDR3 is made up of 14 amino acids. Germline CDR1 reads LNHDA; CDR2 reads SQIVND (reference sequence). DNA of the CDR3: TGTGCCAGTAGTAGAGGACAGGGTACTGAAAAACTGTTTTTT. Protein product: CASSRGQGTEKLFF. The variable domain in full, completed from reference TRBV19 and TRBJ1-4, reads DGGITQSPKYLFRKEGQNVTLSCEQNLNHDAMYWYRQDPGQGLRLIYYSQIVNDFQKGDIAEGYSVSREKKESFPLTVTSAQKNPTAFYLCASSRGQGTEKLFFGSGTQLSVL.

The chain employs TRBV5-1 and TRBJ2-3; D possibly corresponds to TRBD1 (6 bases). Germline CDR1 SGHRS, CDR2 YFSETQ. The CDR3 sequence is 13 residues long. V lost 4 bases, J lost 4 bases, and 10 bases lay in between. The DNA of the CDR3 is TGCGCCAGCAGCCCTGACAGGCCAGATACGCAGTATTTT. Protein product: CASSPDRPDTQYF.

V gene TRBV27 combines with J gene TRBJ2-1; 7 bases fit TRBD1. Looked up from germline, CDR1 is MNHEY and CDR2 is SMNVEV (reference sequence). There are 16 residues in the CDR3. V lost 2 bases to trimming and J lost 8 bases; unmatched junction nucleotides: 12. This CDR3 is CASSLPPTGVADEQFF. In nucleotides, the CDR3 is TGTGCCAGCAGTTTACCCCCTACAGGGGTCGCGGATGAGCAGTTCTTC.

The rearrangement joins TRBV5-1 to TRBJ1-1; tentatively, D is TRBD1 (6 bases). CDR3 size: 15 residues. Trimming stripped 1 base from V and 1 base from J, with 11 bases between. Germline V gene lookup returns CDR1 SGHRS and CDR2 YFSETQ. CDR3 loop: CASSLIVQGNTEAFF. CDR3 coding DNA: TGCGCCAGCAGCTTGATTGTACAGGGGAACACTGAAGCTTTCTTT. Complete variable domain (other parts from reference TRBV5-1 and TRBJ1-1): KAGVTQTPRYLIKTRGQQVTLSCSPISGHRSVSWYQQTPGQGLQFLFEYFSETQRNKGNFPGRFSGRQFSNSRSEMNVSTLELGDSALYLCASSLIVQGNTEAFFGQGTRLTVV.

J is TRBJ2-2 and V is TRBV2; TRBD1 aligns across 7 bases. Germline V gene data show CDR1 as SNHLY and CDR2 as FYNNEI. The CDR3 loop spans 15 amino acids. The ends lost 6 bases at V and 0 bases at J; junction bases unmatched: 4. CDR3 protein: CASRTGTANTGELFF. The CDR3 nucleotides read TGTGCCAGCAGGACCGGGACAGCGAACACCGGGGAGCTGTTTTTT.

This chain connects TRBV12-5 to TRBJ1-1; TRBD1 might be the D (6 bases). The CDR3 runs to 14 residues. The germline V gene has CDR1 LGHNT and CDR2 FRNRAP. V was pared by 4 bases and J by 4 bases, with 13 bases between. CDR3: CASGSQGVSTEAFF. The CDR3 DNA reads TGTGCTAGTGGTTCACAGGGAGTAAGCACTGAAGCTTTCTTT.

This clone was detected once. V usage is TRBV5-4 and J usage is TRBJ2-1; D not certain. Germline CDR1 is SGHNT and CDR2 is YYREEE (reference sequence). Trimming shortened V by 4 bases and J by 10 bases, and 15 bases separated the two germline ends. This CDR3 spans 13 amino acids. CDR3: CASSPAGPYEQFF. The CDR3 DNA reads as TGTGCCAGCAGCCCAGCCGGACCCTACGAGCAGTTCTTC.

CDR3 region: CASSATQRTEAFF. The CDR3 DNA follows: TGTGCCAGCAGCGCAACTCAGAGAACTGAAGCTTTCTTT. V is TRBV13 and J is TRBJ1-1; D gene unclear. V lost 5 bases, J lost 5 bases, and 12 bases lay in between. Germline V CDR1 and CDR2: PRHDT, FYEKMQ (reference sequence). CDR3 length: 13 residues.

This clone was recorded a few times. J is TRBJ1-2 and V is TRBV2; D ambiguous. Between the trimmed V and J ends, which lost 7 bases and 2 bases, there was a span of 5 bases. The CDR3 has 11 amino acids. Per the germline V gene, CDR1 is SNHLY and CDR2 is FYNNEI. The CDR3: CASIANYGYTF. In DNA, the CDR3 is TGTGCCAGCATAGCGAACTATGGCTACACCTTC.

The chain couples TRBV11-3 to TRBJ2-1; D is possibly TRBD2 (6 bases). Germline CDR1 reads SGHNT; CDR2 reads YENEEA. V was clipped by 0 bases and J by 8 bases, with 11 bases between them. The CDR3 spans 14 residues. CDR3 DNA: TGTGCCAGCAGCTTAGATCGAGGGGAGGATGAGCAGTTCTTC. It is translated as CASSLDRGEDEQFF.

Only a few counts were recorded for this clone. The chain has TRBV7-2 and TRBJ2-2, with 10 bases matching TRBD2. CDR1 is SGHTA and CDR2 is FQGNSA in the germline V gene. With V trimmed by 5 bases and J by 6 bases, 9 bases remained unmatched. The CDR3 length is 16 residues. The chain's CDR3 is CASSPIASGSPGELFF. In nucleotides, the CDR3 is TGTGCCAGCAGCCCTATTGCTAGCGGGAGCCCCGGGGAGCTGTTTTTT.

The chain is built from TRBV7-3 and TRBJ2-3; no clear D gene. V lost 5 bases and J 2 bases, leaving 8 bases between the germline ends. This CDR3 contains 13 residues. The germline V gene encodes CDR1 SGHTA and CDR2 FQGTGA. The CDR3 protein is CASSASNTDTQYF. As DNA, the CDR3 is TGTGCCAGCAGCGCCTCGAACACAGATACGCAGTATTTT.

This clone occurred many times. The chain couples TRBV6-6 to TRBJ2-3; D gene uncertain. Deletions cut 1 base from V and 4 bases from J, with 9 bases between. Per the germline V gene, CDR1 is MNHNY and CDR2 is SVGAGI (reference sequence). The length of the CDR3 is 14 residues. The CDR3: CASSYFSRADTQYF. The CDR3 region has the DNA TGTGCCAGCAGTTACTTTTCTCGAGCAGATACGCAGTATTTT.

The V call is TRBV6-6, the J call TRBJ2-7; TRBD2 is a possible D gene (6 bases). CDR1 and CDR2 from the germline V gene are MNHNY and SVGAGI (reference sequence). The ends were cut back, 8 bases at V and 4 bases at J, with 12 bases in the middle. CDR3 length equals 12 residues. CDR3 nucleotide sequence: TGTGCCAGCGGGAGGCCCCAATACGAGCAGTACTTC. Residues: CASGRPQYEQYF.

This clone was recorded a few times. The chain employs TRBV4-1 and TRBJ2-2, with a weak D call TRBD2 (6 bases). CDR3 length equals 17 residues. V was clipped by 3 bases and J by 0 bases, with 14 bases between them. CDR1 and CDR2 (germline): MGHRA, YSYEKL. DNA of the CDR3: TGCGCCAGCAGCCAGCGCTTACTAGCAGCGAACACCGGGGAGCTGTTTTTT. This codes for CASSQRLLAANTGELFF.

About this clone: Within the sample, other DNA sequences also encode this same CDR3. The CDR3 coding sequence is TGTGCCAGCAGCTTGGACGGCAGAGAGACCCAGTACTTC. Amino acid sequence: CASSLDGRETQYF. V usage is TRBV13 and J usage is TRBJ2-5; D is uncertain. V was cut by 3 bases and J by 4 bases, with 9 bases left in between. From germline, CDR1 is PRHDT and CDR2 FYEKMQ (reference sequence). This CDR3 has 13 residues.

This rearrangement joins TRBV7-8 to TRBJ2-3; D might be TRBD2 (5 bases). Germline V gene data show CDR1 as SGHVS and CDR2 as FQNEAQ. The V and J ends lost 4 bases and 0 bases respectively, with 17 bases between them. CDR3 length: 17 amino acids. CDR3 amino acids: CASSSPGRRSSTDTQYF. The CDR3 region has the DNA TGTGCCAGCAGCTCCCCTGGGCGGAGGTCTAGCACAGATACGCAGTATTTT.

This chain's CDR3 is CASSQLGTSGGYTF. Here the CDR3 DNA reads TGTGCCAGCAGCCAACTTGGGACTTCGGGTGGCTACACCTTC. The rearrangement uses TRBV4-2 and TRBJ1-2, with D possibly matching TRBD1 (5 bases). The length of the CDR3 is 14 residues. V lost 2 bases to trimming and J lost 7 bases, with 14 bases between them. The germline gives CDR1 LGHNA, CDR2 YNFKEQ.

The rearrangement uses TRBV7-2 and TRBJ2-3; 11 nucleotides align to TRBD2. Looked up from germline, CDR1 is SGHTA and CDR2 is FQGNSA. The CDR3 spans 17 residues. Trimming cost V 1 base and J 2 bases; bases outside gene matches: 5. The CDR3 region is CASSLGVAGGTTDTQYF. CDR3 bases: TGTGCCAGCAGCTTAGGGGTAGCGGGGGGGACCACAGATACGCAGTATTTT.

This clone was recorded a few times. CDR3 residues: CASSPTSGNKETQYF. The CDR3 DNA sequence: TGTGCCAGCAGCCCGACTAGCGGGAATAAAGAGACCCAGTACTTC. V is TRBV7-8 and J is TRBJ2-5, with 11 positions matching TRBD2. With 5 bases clipped from V and 3 bases from J, the junction kept 5 bases outside the gene matches. The CDR3 length is 15 residues. Germline loops: CDR1 SGHVS, CDR2 FQNEAQ.

The rearrangement links TRBV4-1 to TRBJ1-4; no clear D. Per the germline V gene, CDR1 is MGHRA and CDR2 is YSYEKL. The V gene lost 4 bases and the J gene lost 4 bases, with 16 bases spanning the gap. The CDR3 extends over 16 amino acids. CDR3 sequence (DNA): TGCGCCAGCAGCCCAAGCGTGGCGGCGGGTAATGAAAAACTGTTTTTT. Translated: CASSPSVAAGNEKLFF.

V and J are TRBV6-5 and TRBJ2-7, with D hard to call. The V end was cut by 0 bases, the J end by 0 bases, with 6 bases between. Germline CDR1 is MNHEY and CDR2 is SVGAGI. The CDR3 spans 14 residues. The CDR3 reads CASSYSIGSYEQYF. CDR3 sequence (DNA): TGTGCCAGCAGTTACTCGATAGGCTCCTACGAGCAGTACTTC.

This sequence joins TRBV10-2 and TRBJ2-7; D may match TRBD1 or TRBD2 (5 bases each). Trimming took off 2 bases at V and 1 base at J, with 9 bases between the two ends. The germline CDR1 and CDR2 sequences are WSHSY and SAAADI. The CDR3 runs 14 residues. This chain's CDR3 is CASSEGGYSYEQYF. In DNA, the CDR3 is TGCGCCAGCAGTGAGGGGGGTTATTCCTACGAGCAGTACTTC.

The gene calls are TRBV28 and TRBJ2-7; no clear D. CDR1 and CDR2 from the germline V gene are MDHEN and SYDVKM. V lost 4 bases and J 2 bases, leaving 3 bases between the germline ends. This CDR3 has 11 residues. The CDR3 reads CASSSAYEQYF. CDR3 DNA sequence: TGTGCCAGCAGTTCCGCCTACGAGCAGTACTTC. Full variable domain (outside the CDR3, taken from reference TRBV28 and TRBJ2-7): DVKVTQSSRYLVKRTGEKVFLECVQDMDHENMFWYRQDPGLGLRLIYFSYDVKMKEKGDIPEGYSVSREKKERFSLILESASTNQTSMYLCASSSAYEQYFGPGTRLTVT.